The sample holds one count of the clone carrying this T cell receptor (beta chain). Primers: 60 Vbeta forward and 13 Jbeta reverse. Here immunoSEQ multiplex PCR was the method, and the copy in TCRdb shows in-frame clones only, minus some. The data show 100,000 to 150,000 clones, more than 80% seen once. This sample was included in a study of cytomegalovirus exposure and HLA in healthy donors. There are 12 residues in the CDR3. Trimming cost V 5 bases and J 2 bases, with 9 bases left between them. Germline loops: CDR1 GTSNPN, CDR2 SVGIG (reference sequence). Sequenced sample: PBMCs. This clonotype was sampled from a woman aged 40-49 years in good health and CMV-seropositive. This chain connects TRBV30 to TRBJ2-5; D may be TRBD1 (6 bases). For the CDR3, the DNA is TGTGCCTGGGAGACAGGTCAAGAGACCCAGTACTTC. Encoded protein: CAWETGQETQYF. Full variable domain (remainder filled in from reference TRBV30 and TRBJ2-5): SQTIHQWPATLVQPVGSPLSLECTVEGTSNPNLYWYRQAAGRGLQLLFYSVGIGQISSEVPQNLSASRPQDRQFILSSKKLLLSDSGFYLCAWETGQETQYFGPGTRLLVL.